This TCR beta chain stems from a study of T cells after yellow fever vaccination (dated by TCRdb to between 2018 and 2020). At the level of the whole study: The SMART-Seq v4 Ultra Low Input RNA kit was used to prepare libraries from fractions with low cell numbers. Two healthy male donors, one aged 18 to 30 and one aged 30 to 40 years, were included in the cohort. Bulk TCR alpha and beta repertoires were sequenced longitudinally to track T-cell clones before and after primary and booster YFV17D yellow fever vaccination. Blood was collected at multiple timepoints before and after primary and secondary immunization, and bulk PBMC replicates and cell subsets were isolated.

Here is what the overall study found, with its caveats: A small share of clonotypes was detected in both CD4 and CD8 compartments, with the overlap likely arising from convergent recombination. Computational filtering was needed because FACS-sorted repertoires could contain abundant contaminating clonotypes from the bulk population. Only a couple of donors were included in the study, so the extent to which the findings can be generalized is limited. Most clones expanded after primary vaccination were re-detected after the booster (around 96% of CD4 and around 86% of CD8), suggesting broad memory maintenance. Compared with the primary T-cell response, the secondary T-cell response was faster but weaker, reaching its peak on day 5 rather than on day 15.

A remark on this clonotype: Its antigen remains unidentified. An end of the junction does not agree with germline; a read error may underlie this.

The CDR3 numbers 14 residues from cysteine through phenylalanine. Left in the record is the CDR3 DNA by itself, 42 bases read in frame from the first base. The sequencing machine was an Illumina NovaSeq 6000. TCR cDNA was made using 5'RACE template switching, a step that added a universal primer site and unique molecular identifiers. Priming for cDNA synthesis came from both the TCR alpha and TCR beta constant segments. Library amplification involved two PCR steps, and the second step added sample barcodes and sequencing adapters. Sequencing of libraries was performed on Illumina HiSeq 2500 (2x100 bp) or NovaSeq (2x150 bp). Concerning the study's data processing: MIGEC handled demultiplexing of reads and collapsing into UMI consensus sequences, while MiXCR performed V(D)J alignment. Vaccine-responding clonotypes were defined with edgeR using replicate PBMC samples, requiring FDR below 0.01 and a log2 fold change above 5 up to day 15. Bulk clonotypes were assigned CD4 or CD8 identity according to which sequenced CD4 or CD8 repertoire held them at higher abundance. Clones were called with MiXCR by TCRdb after fastp trimmed the public reads at Q25, and only in-frame beta chains were retained. Duplicate CDR3 protein sequences are folded into a single record with the most common DNA and genes. The V and J calls come from TCRdb's annotation, not from the publication. The sample data list 170,000 or so distinct CDR3 sequences, and approximately 10% of these were observed just once. The top ten clones comprise roughly 36% of the sample.

Interpreted using the paper, the treatment or condition label stands for: live attenuated yellow fever vaccine strain. A standard Ficoll-Paque protocol was used to isolate PBMCs from peripheral blood. Dynabeads CD4 and CD8 positive selection kits were used to isolate the CD4 and CD8 T-cell fractions. RNA was extracted with TriZol from bulk PBMCs, CD4 and CD8 fractions, and dextramer-positive and dextramer-negative fractions. The TCR comes from a man in his late teens or twenties who received the YFV17D yellow fever vaccine. Sample: CD8+ T cells sorted from PBMCs, taken 45 days after the yellow fever booster vaccination. The chain couples TRBV12-3 or TRBV12-4 to TRBJ2-1; TRBD1 fits 9 bases in the junction. The DNA sequence reads TGTGCCAGCAGTTCGGGACAGGGCTACTATGAGCAGTTCTTC. It is translated as CASSSGQGYYEQFF.